This is a list of T cell receptor beta chains from one sample in a study of blood T cell repertoires in COVID-19. Sequenced by immunoSEQ multiplex PCR; TCRdb stores in-frame clones only, minus some. This table has over 95,000 clones, 84% appearing once. Sequenced sample: peripheral blood. Receptors originate from a woman in her thirties or forties with acute or convalescent COVID-19. Both conserved end residues are part of each CDR3. A D gene is named only where the DNA matches it firmly. A clone size is listed for some rows: how often the clone was seen (once, few, many), or a class if it is expanded.

j_call clone_size cdr3_length d_call v_call cdr3_aa cdr3_nt
TRBJ2-7 - 11 - TRBV29-1 CSVMGLLEQYF TGCAGCGTGATGGGGCTCCTGGAACAGTACTTC
TRBJ1-2 once 11 - TRBV2 CASNSPGSYTF TGTGCCAGCAACTCGCCAGGGTCCTACACCTTC
TRBJ2-3 - 16 - TRBV7-7 CASSPGTYKRTDTQYF TGTGCCAGCAGCCCAGGGACTTACAAGCGCACAGATACGCAGTATTTT
TRBJ1-2 - 16 TRBD1 TRBV6-5 CASSYAGTGIGYGYTF TGTGCCAGCAGTTACGCCGGGACAGGGATTGGCTATGGCTACACCTTC
TRBJ2-5 - 17 - TRBV2 CASSEESGWNFQETQYF TGTGCCAGCAGTGAAGAGAGCGGGTGGAACTTCCAAGAGACCCAGTACTTC
TRBJ2-2 - 14 - TRBV19 CASSIQGGPGELFF TGTGCCAGTAGTATACAGGGAGGTCCCGGGGAGCTGTTTTTT
TRBJ1-3 - 13 TRBD1 TRBV30 CAWSRDRGNTIYF TGTGCCTGGAGTCGGGACAGGGGAAACACCATATATTTT
TRBJ1-1 - 11 TRBD1 TRBV20-1 CSASPGQKAFF TGCAGTGCTTCCCCGGGACAGAAAGCTTTCTTT
TRBJ2-4 - 16 - TRBV29-1 CSVEDGEGGGENIQYF TGCAGCGTTGAAGATGGGGAGGGAGGGGGAGAAAACATTCAGTACTTC
TRBJ2-7 few 17 TRBD2 TRBV3-1/TRBV3-2 CASSHLSGGAASYEQYF TGTGCCAGCAGCCATCTTAGCGGGGGGGCTGCCTCCTACGAGCAGTACTTC
TRBJ2-7 - 15 - TRBV7-4 CASSPTRLGGYEQYF TGTGCCAGCAGCCCCACCCGGCTGGGGGGCTACGAGCAGTACTTC
TRBJ1-5 - 15 - TRBV19 CASSYGRGGNQPQHF TGTGCCAGTAGTTACGGACGGGGAGGCAATCAGCCCCAGCATTTT
TRBJ2-2 - 12 - TRBV19 CASNGNTGELFF TGTGCCAGTAACGGGAACACCGGGGAGCTGTTTTTT
TRBJ1-2 - 14 - TRBV5-1 CASSLDQGTGGYTF TGCGCCAGCAGCTTGGATCAGGGAACGGGTGGCTACACCTTC
TRBJ2-6 - 14 - TRBV5-1 CASSPDSGANVLTF TGCGCCAGCAGCCCAGACTCTGGGGCCAACGTCCTGACTTTC
TRBJ1-5 few 16 - TRBV6-5 CASSYSGQRSNQPQHF TGTGCCAGCAGTTACTCAGGACAGAGAAGCAATCAGCCCCAGCATTTT
TRBJ1-5 - 14 - TRBV2 CASSRQVSNQPQHF TGTGCCAGCAGTCGACAGGTGAGCAATCAGCCCCAGCATTTT
TRBJ1-2 - 14 - TRBV7-8 CASSLAGGNYGYTF TGTGCCAGCAGCTTAGCGGGCGGGAACTATGGCTACACCTTC
TRBJ1-5 - 15 - TRBV7-8 CASSLDYRDNQPQHF TGTGCCAGCAGCTTAGACTATCGGGACAATCAGCCCCAGCATTTT
TRBJ2-7 - 14 TRBD1 TRBV7-9 CASSPGTGAFEQYF TGTGCCAGCAGCCCTGGGACAGGGGCGTTTGAGCAGTACTTC
TRBJ1-2 - 16 - TRBV5-6 CASSFFGKGGDYGYTF TGTGCCAGCAGCTTTTTCGGCAAAGGGGGTGACTATGGCTACACCTTC
TRBJ2-1 - 14 - TRBV13 CASSSGSGYNEQFF TGTGCCAGCAGCTCCGGGAGCGGATACAATGAGCAGTTCTTC
TRBJ2-1 once 13 - TRBV19 CASSIERNNEQFF TGTGCCAGTAGTATAGAGAGAAACAATGAGCAGTTCTTC
TRBJ1-5 - 16 - TRBV7-9 CASSPSGGRSNQPQHF TGTGCCAGCAGCCCTAGCGGGGGGCGAAGCAATCAGCCCCAGCATTTT
TRBJ1-1 few 11 - TRBV6-2/TRBV6-3 CASSYPTEAFF TGTGCCAGCAGTTACCCGACTGAAGCTTTCTTT
TRBJ1-4 - 14 TRBD1 TRBV2 CASSSRQGNEKLFF TGTGCCAGCAGCTCCAGACAGGGTAATGAAAAACTGTTTTTT
TRBJ1-6 - 18 TRBD1 TRBV5-8 CASSLLFTWDSPNSPLHF TGTGCCAGCAGCTTGCTTTTTACTTGGGACAGCCCTAATTCACCCCTCCACTTT
TRBJ2-7 - 14 TRBD2 TRBV30 CAWAGTSGPYEQYF TGTGCCTGGGCCGGGACTAGCGGCCCCTACGAGCAGTACTTC
TRBJ2-7 - 16 TRBD2 TRBV5-1 CASSLPSGGGRYEQYF TGCGCCAGCAGCTTACCCTCTGGCGGGGGAAGGTACGAGCAGTACTTC
TRBJ1-2 - 15 TRBD1 TRBV5-1 CASSLIQGANYGYTF TGCGCCAGCAGCTTGATCCAGGGGGCTAACTATGGCTACACCTTC
TRBJ1-3 - 15 TRBD1 TRBV12-5 CASGDPGTGGNTIYF TGTGCTAGTGGAGATCCCGGGACAGGGGGTAACACCATATATTTT
TRBJ2-2 - 18 TRBD2 TRBV4-2 CASSQVKGGVLNTGELFF TGTGCCAGCAGCCAAGTGAAGGGAGGGGTATTGAACACCGGGGAGCTGTTTTTT
TRBJ1-3 - 15 TRBD1 TRBV7-2 CASSLGTGSGNTIYF TGTGCCAGCAGCTTAGGGACAGGCTCTGGAAACACCATATATTTT
TRBJ1-5 - 15 TRBD1 TRBV2 CASSEERTGGQPQHF TGTGCCAGCAGTGAAGAGAGGACAGGAGGACAGCCCCAGCATTTT
TRBJ1-3 - 17 - TRBV4-1 CASSQEVVGGPGNTIYF TGCGCCAGCAGCCAAGAAGTCGTCGGCGGGCCTGGAAACACCATATATTTT
TRBJ1-1 - 13 - TRBV29-1 CSVGFPGGTEAFF TGCAGCGTTGGCTTTCCCGGGGGCACTGAAGCTTTCTTT
TRBJ1-1 - 11 - TRBV12-3/TRBV12-4 CASTLFAEAFF TGTGCCAGCACTCTTTTCGCTGAAGCTTTCTTT
TRBJ1-2 - 13 - TRBV20-1 CSASRGDAYGYTF TGCAGTGCTAGTCGCGGGGACGCCTATGGCTACACCTTC
TRBJ2-5 - 14 - TRBV9 CASSRLGRSETQYF TGTGCCAGCAGCCGATTGGGGCGATCAGAGACCCAGTACTTC